These 28 T cell receptor beta chains came from one sample sequenced in a study of T cell changes during pregnancy in multiple sclerosis. TCRdb's table, derived via immunoSEQ multiplex PCR, lists solely in-frame clones and lacks some. The sample holds approximately 62,000 clones, around 93% seen once. The material sequenced was CD8+ T cells from peripheral blood mononuclear cells, taken in the second trimester of pregnancy. These receptors all stem from a female donor with multiple sclerosis, enrolled in a pregnancy study.

The DNA of the CDR3 is TGCAGCGTTGAAGATCGACCCGGGTGGTCCCGGGAGCAGTACTTC. It encodes CSVEDRPGWSREQYF. The V call is TRBV29-1, the J call TRBJ2-7; D uncertain. CDR1 and CDR2 (germline): SQVTM, ANQGSEA. The CDR3 sequence is 15 residues long. V dropped 0 bases and J dropped 7 bases, with 19 bases sitting between them.

The chain links TRBV2 to TRBJ2-7; D may be TRBD1 (5 bases). V was trimmed by 6 bases and J by 3 bases, leaving 12 bases between them. CDR3 length equals 13 residues. Per the germline V gene, CDR1 is SNHLY and CDR2 is FYNNEI. The CDR3: CASRGRTLYEQYF. For the CDR3, the DNA is TGTGCCAGCAGGGGGCGGACACTCTACGAGCAGTACTTC.

Only one count was recorded for this clone. V usage is TRBV2 and J usage is TRBJ2-3; weak D call: TRBD2 (5 bases). V was cut by 8 bases and J by 0 bases, with 15 bases left in between. CDR3 length: 15 amino acids. Germline lookup yields CDR1 SNHLY and CDR2 FYNNEI. DNA for the CDR3: TGTGCCAGCCCCAGGAGCGGCGACAGCACAGATACGCAGTATTTT. Translation: CASPRSGDSTDTQYF.

The chain carries TRBV6-1 and TRBJ2-5; 11 bases map to TRBD1. The tail of the sequence fits TRBJ2-7 better, so the J call may be wrong. CDR1 is MNHNS and CDR2 is SASEGT in the germline V gene. The CDR3 is 14 residues long. The CDR3 sequence: CASSAGQGAYEQYF. CDR3 bases: TGTGCCAGCAGTGCCGGACAGGGGGCGTACGAGCAGTACTTC.

The chain recombines TRBV4-1 with TRBJ1-2; the D is unclear. Trimming cost V 2 bases and J 3 bases, with 10 bases left between them. This CDR3 is 14 amino acids long. Per the germline V gene, CDR1 is MGHRA and CDR2 is YSYEKL. The CDR3 region is CASSQLVGDYGYTF. CDR3 bases: TGCGCCAGCAGCCAACTAGTAGGTGACTATGGCTACACCTTC.

V gene TRBV30 combines with J gene TRBJ2-2, with D possibly matching TRBD1 (6 bases). The germline gives CDR1 GTSNPN, CDR2 SVGIG (reference sequence). This CDR3 has 15 residues. V was pared by 4 bases and J by 0 bases, with 12 bases between. This CDR3 reads CAWTRTVTNTGELFF. The CDR3 DNA reads TGTGCCTGGACCCGGACAGTTACGAACACCGGGGAGCTGTTTTTT.

V and J are TRBV7-9 and TRBJ1-2; TRBD1 agrees at 8 bases. This CDR3 is 15 amino acids long. Germline V lookup: CDR1 SEHNR, CDR2 FQNEAQ (reference sequence). Germline trimming cut 5 bases from V and 3 bases from J; bases unmatched to any gene: 8. In DNA, the CDR3 is TGTGCCAGCAGCCCAAGGACAGGGCGGGACTATGGCTACACCTTC. Residues: CASSPRTGRDYGYTF.

This chain links TRBV28 with TRBJ2-7; TRBD2 is a possible D gene (5 bases). CDR3 length equals 16 residues. Germline V gives CDR1 MDHEN, CDR2 SYDVKM. With 10 bases removed from V and 1 base from J, the gap between germline ends came to 23 bases. The CDR3 coding sequence is TGTGCCACCTCGAGAACGGGCCGTCCGGGGTCCTACGAGCAGTACTTC. Its protein product is CATSRTGRPGSYEQYF.

The chain couples TRBV15 to TRBJ2-7; 11 nucleotides align to TRBD2. Germline CDR1 reads LNHNV; CDR2 reads YYDKDF (reference sequence). The CDR3 covers 15 residues. The trim removed 3 bases at V and 9 bases at J, leaving 10 bases unmatched. CDR3 loop: CATSRETSGSSGQYF. The CDR3, as DNA: TGTGCCACCAGCAGGGAAACTAGCGGGAGTTCTGGGCAGTACTTC.

V is TRBV7-7 and J is TRBJ2-3, with 11 positions matching TRBD2. The CDR3 is 17 amino acids. Germline trimming cut 1 base from V and 2 bases from J; bases unmatched to any gene: 5. Germline CDR1 SSHAT, CDR2 FNYEAQ (reference sequence). CDR3 DNA: TGTGCCAGCAGCTTAGGTCCTAGCGGGGGGTCCACAGATACGCAGTATTTT. It is translated as CASSLGPSGGSTDTQYF.

The chain employs TRBV4-3 and TRBJ2-7, with D possibly being TRBD2 (6 bases). The CDR3 consists of 13 residues. Trimming cost V 5 bases and J 3 bases, with 11 bases left between them. Germline V gene data show CDR1 as LGHNA and CDR2 as YSLEER. The CDR3 sequence is CASSFSGSYEQYF. Written as DNA, the CDR3 is TGCGCCAGCAGCTTCTCCGGGAGCTACGAGCAGTACTTC.

This sequence joins TRBV7-9 and TRBJ2-4, with D perhaps TRBD2 (7 bases). The germline CDR1 and CDR2 sequences are SEHNR and FQNEAQ (reference sequence). The CDR3 consists of 11 residues. Deletions cut 10 bases from V and 14 bases from J, with 18 bases between. The CDR3 reads CATLRGGDEYF. As DNA, the CDR3 is TGTGCCACCCTCCGAGGGGGGGATGAGTACTTC.

CDR3 region: CASSGQGGGNDEQFF. The CDR3 coding sequence is TGTGCCAGCAGTGGCCAGGGAGGGGGGAACGATGAGCAGTTCTTC. The chain recombines TRBV27 with TRBJ2-1; D may be TRBD2 (7 bases). The CDR3 totals 15 residues. CDR1 and CDR2 (germline): MNHEY, SMNVEV (reference sequence). V lost 5 bases and J 8 bases, leaving 19 bases between the germline ends.

This clone was counted once. This chain joins TRBV5-1 and TRBJ2-7; 8 bases are a match to TRBD1. Trimming at V came to 4 bases and at J to 3 bases, leaving 12 bases not matched to a gene. The CDR3 has 16 residues. Germline V lookup: CDR1 SGHRS, CDR2 YFSETQ. The CDR3 sequence: CASSPPDRVLFYEQYF. The DNA for the CDR3 is TGCGCCAGCAGCCCACCGGACAGGGTCCTCTTCTACGAGCAGTACTTC.

The chain employs TRBV29-1 and TRBJ2-1, with 12 bases lining up with TRBD1. With 4 bases clipped from V and 4 bases from J, the junction kept 2 bases outside the gene matches. This CDR3 contains 14 residues. Germline CDR1 SQVTM, CDR2 ANQGSEA. For the CDR3, the DNA is TGCAGCGTTGTGGGACAGGGGGCTTACAATGAGCAGTTCTTC. Translated, it gives CSVVGQGAYNEQFF.

This chain connects TRBV21-1 to TRBJ2-5; the tabulated D call, TRBD2, remains unverified against the DNA. TRBV21-1 is a known pseudogene. This CDR3 is 18 amino acids long. The DNA of the CDR3 is TGTGCCAGCAGCAAAACCGGGACTAGCGGGGGCCGAGGGGAGACCCAGTACTTC. It codes for CASSKTGTSGGRGETQYF.

This rearrangement joins TRBV6-1 to TRBJ2-7, with D unclear. The CDR3 runs 10 residues. The germline CDR1 and CDR2 sequences are MNHNS and SASEGT. V lost 10 bases and J lost 7, with 11 bases in between. The chain's CDR3 is CATSVSEQYF. CDR3 bases: TGTGCCACGTCGGTGAGTGAGCAGTACTTC.

The CDR3 here is CASSLYGGSTSYEQYF. In nucleotides, the CDR3 is TGTGCCAGCAGCTTATACGGCGGGAGTACCTCCTACGAGCAGTACTTC. This sequence joins TRBV7-2 and TRBJ2-7, with 7 bases identical to TRBD2. V shed 2 bases, J shed 0 bases, and the junction held 7 bases outside the gene matches. This CDR3 spans 16 amino acids. CDR1 SGHTA and CDR2 FQGNSA come from the germline V gene.

CDR3 bases: TGTGCCAGCAGCCACCGGACAGAAAGTACCTACGAGCAGTACTTC. Amino acids: CASSHRTESTYEQYF. V and J are TRBV14 and TRBJ2-7; TRBD1 might be the D (6 bases). CDR3 length equals 15 residues. V lost 3 bases, J lost 2 bases, and 14 bases lay in between. Germline V gene lookup returns CDR1 SGHDN and CDR2 FVKESK.

This clone was seen just once. This chain joins TRBV7-8 and TRBJ2-5, with D hard to call. Germline CDR1 reads SGHVS; CDR2 reads FQNEAQ. Trimming took 0 bases from V and 4 from J, leaving 12 bases between them. The CDR3 contains 15 residues. The CDR3 sequence is CASSLAGLGVETQYF. The CDR3 DNA reads TGTGCCAGCAGCTTAGCGGGCTTAGGCGTAGAGACCCAGTACTTC.

This clone came up a few times. The chain recombines TRBV6-1 with TRBJ1-5; 11 nucleotides agree with TRBD1. V trimming: 1 base; J trimming: 6 bases; junction bases outside the gene matches: 2. Germline-derived CDR1 and CDR2 are MNHNS and SASEGT. This CDR3 has 15 residues. CDR3: CASSEGTGGSQPQHF. The DNA of the CDR3 is TGTGCCAGCAGTGAAGGGACAGGGGGCAGTCAGCCCCAGCATTTT.

The chain is built from TRBV9 and TRBJ1-1; TRBD1 is a possible D gene (5 bases). Germline-derived CDR1 and CDR2 are SGDLS and YYNGEE. The CDR3 loop spans 14 amino acids. Between the trimmed V and J ends, which lost 0 bases and 3 bases, there was a span of 9 bases. The CDR3 region is CASSVAGGDTEAFF. In nucleotides, the CDR3 is TGTGCCAGCAGCGTAGCGGGGGGAGACACTGAAGCTTTCTTT.

V is TRBV6-6 and J is TRBJ2-1; TRBD2 matches at 13 bases. V trimming: 5 bases; J trimming: 5 bases; junction bases outside the gene matches: 6. CDR1 and CDR2 (germline): MNHNY, SVGAGI (reference sequence). The CDR3 has 16 residues. The CDR3 reads CASSLPGLAGDNEQFF. The CDR3 nucleotides read TGTGCCAGCAGTCTTCCCGGACTAGCGGGGGACAATGAGCAGTTCTTC.

This clone was picked up one time. The chain couples TRBV7-9 to TRBJ2-7; a weak D match, TRBD2 (6 bases). This CDR3 has 15 amino acids. CDR1 is SEHNR and CDR2 is FQNEAQ in the germline V gene (reference sequence). Trimming pared 4 bases from V and 4 bases from J, leaving 17 bases between. The CDR3 DNA reads as TGTGCCAGCAGCTCTCAAGACCTCGGGGGTTACGAGCAGTACTTC. Translation gives CASSSQDLGGYEQYF.

The chain uses TRBV7-2 and TRBJ2-1, with 8 positions matching TRBD2. From germline, CDR1 is SGHTA and CDR2 FQGNSA. The CDR3 covers 15 residues. Trimming at V came to 5 bases and at J to 7 bases, leaving 10 bases not matched to a gene. CDR3 amino acids: CASSRPGTRWNEQFF. DNA for the CDR3: TGTGCCAGCAGCAGACCCGGGACTAGATGGAATGAGCAGTTCTTC.

The chain recombines TRBV15 with TRBJ2-1, with 8 bases matching TRBD2. The germline gives CDR1 LNHNV, CDR2 YYDKDF (reference sequence). The CDR3 is made up of 16 amino acids. V trimming: 3 bases; J trimming: 6 bases; junction bases outside the gene matches: 10. CDR3 nucleotides: TGTGCCACCAGCAGGTCTGGGGCGGGAGGTTTCAATGAGCAGTTCTTC. Protein sequence: CATSRSGAGGFNEQFF.

The V gene is TRBV19, the J gene TRBJ1-1, with 8 bases that match TRBD1. Trimming took 6 bases from V and 5 from J; bases not matched to a gene: 8. Germline loops: CDR1 LNHDA, CDR2 SQIVND (reference sequence). This CDR3 comprises 14 residues. The chain's CDR3 is CASRSRGRLTEAFF. The CDR3 DNA is TGTGCCAGTAGAAGCAGGGGGCGATTAACTGAAGCTTTCTTT.

The chain carries TRBV10-1 and TRBJ2-1; D unclear. The CDR3 length is 13 residues. Germline V gene data show CDR1 as WNHNN and CDR2 as SYGVQD (reference sequence). Trimming cost V 9 bases and J 0 bases, with 9 bases left between them. CDR3 in DNA: TGCGCCAGAGAAGATAGCTCCTACAATGAGCAGTTCTTC. Protein product: CAREDSSYNEQFF.